Shown below are 11 T cell receptor beta chains from a single sample sequenced in a study of T cells in Graves' hyperthyroidism and ophthalmopathy. Amplification targeted TCR beta CDR3 regions from RNA transcripts. In the first-round RT-PCR of the TCR CDR3, the HTBI primer set was used. MiXCR, run by TCRdb on the multiplex PCR reads, gives a single entry per CDR3 protein. The table shows 550,000 to 600,000 distinct CDR3 sequences, with 12% to 15% occurring only once. Sequenced material: blood. Source of these receptors: a woman aged 18-35 years with Graves' ophthalmopathy.

This clonotype was seen a few times. The chain employs TRBV29-1 and TRBJ2-2; D may be TRBD2 (6 bases). Germline-derived CDR1 and CDR2 are SQVTM and ANQGSEA. There are 12 residues in the CDR3. Trimming took off 1 base at V and 6 bases at J, with 6 bases between the two ends. The CDR3 protein is CSVEAGAGELFF. The DNA of the CDR3 is TGCAGCGTTGAAGCGGGGGCCGGGGAGCTGTTTTTT.

The chain carries TRBV28 and TRBJ2-7; 15 positions agree with TRBD2. The CDR3 has 15 residues. J gave up 3 bases and V 5 bases, and 2 bases lay outside the gene matches. Germline CDR1 and CDR2: MDHEN and SYDVKM. The CDR3 protein is CASSRTSGGVYEQYF. The CDR3 region has the DNA TGTGCCAGCAGTCGGACTAGCGGGGGGGTCTACGAGCAGTACTTC.

This clonotype was seen a few times. The junction and the germline gene differ at one end; a read error may be behind it. The chain combines TRBV24-1 with TRBJ2-1; D is perhaps TRBD1 or TRBD2 (5 bases each). The CDR3 consists of 13 residues. Germline CDR1 and CDR2: KGHDR and SFDVKD. DNA for the CDR3: TGTGCCACCAGTGCGGGGCTGTACAATGGGCAGTTCTTC. The encoded protein is CATSAGLYNGQFF.

This chain uses TRBV19 with TRBJ1-2, with D unresolved. The length of the CDR3 is 17 residues. CDR1 and CDR2 (germline): LNHDA, SQIVND (reference sequence). V was clipped by 4 bases and J by 8 bases, with 26 bases between them. CDR3 in amino acids: CASSKDRKDGVGRGYTF. The CDR3 nucleotides read TGTGCCAGTAGTAAGGACCGAAAGGACGGGGTCGGGCGGGGCTACACCTTC.

The V gene is TRBV10-3, the J gene TRBJ2-3; D is unclear. CDR3 length: 13 amino acids. Germline V gives CDR1 ENHRY, CDR2 SYGVKD. Trimming took 7 bases from V and 0 from J, leaving 8 bases between them. The CDR3 bases are TGTGCCATCAACAGCCCTAGCACAGATACGCAGTATTTT. The encoded protein is CAINSPSTDTQYF.

This clonotype was seen repeatedly, ten times or more. The chain couples TRBV6-6 to TRBJ2-5; 8 bases map to TRBD2. This CDR3 has 17 amino acids. Per germline, CDR1 MNHNY and CDR2 SVGAGI (reference sequence). V trimming: 2 bases; J trimming: 5 bases; junction bases outside the gene matches: 13. The CDR3 region is CASSYPKTGGALETQYF. CDR3 in DNA: TGTGCCAGCAGTTACCCTAAGACGGGGGGGGCCCTGGAGACCCAGTACTTC.

This clonotype was recorded many times. This chain uses TRBV6-2 or TRBV6-3 with TRBJ2-7, with TRBD2 identical over 7 bases. CDR3 length equals 14 residues. Losses at the gene ends were 4 bases for V and 6 bases for J; bases not matched to a gene: 9. Per the germline V gene, CDR1 is MNHEY and CDR2 is SVGEGT. CDR3 residues: CASSFEREPREQYF. CDR3 bases: TGTGCCAGCAGTTTCGAGCGGGAACCGCGCGAGCAGTACTTC.

J is TRBJ2-4 and V is TRBV10-3; TRBD1 is a possible D gene (5 bases). The germline CDR1 and CDR2 sequences are ENHRY and SYGVKD. This CDR3 is 16 amino acids long. Trimming pared 2 bases from V and 0 bases from J, leaving 11 bases between. CDR3 bases: TGTGCCATCAGTGAGCAACTGACAGAAGCCAAAAACATTCAGTACTTC. This translates into CAISEQLTEAKNIQYF.

V gene TRBV29-1 combines with J gene TRBJ2-3, with 9 positions matching TRBD2. Germline V gene sequence: CDR1 SQVTM, CDR2 ANQGSEA. CDR3 length: 16 amino acids. V shed 4 bases and J 0 bases; nucleotides not matched to a gene: 8. CDR3 coding DNA: TGCAGCGTTGGAGATGGACTAGCGCAAAGCACAGATACGCAGTATTTT. The encoded protein is CSVGDGLAQSTDTQYF.

V usage is TRBV7-8 and J usage is TRBJ2-1, with D perhaps being TRBD1 or TRBD2 (6 bases each). Germline loops: CDR1 SGHVS, CDR2 FQNEAQ. The CDR3 has 15 residues. Trimming shortened V by 2 bases and J by 2 bases, and 10 bases separated the two germline ends. This CDR3 reads CASSLSRGAYNEQFF. CDR3 sequence (DNA): TGTGCCAGCAGCTTATCAAGGGGGGCCTACAATGAGCAGTTCTTC.

This clonotype has just a few counts. The rearrangement uses TRBV28 and TRBJ2-1; tentatively, D is TRBD2 (7 bases). Deletions cut 6 bases from V and 1 base from J, with 16 bases between. Looked up from germline, CDR1 is MDHEN and CDR2 is SYDVKM. The CDR3 has 16 amino acids. The CDR3 region is CASSLGGVGSYNEQFF. The CDR3 DNA reads as TGTGCCAGCAGCCTAGGGGGGGTGGGGTCCTACAATGAGCAGTTCTTC.